Listed below are T cell receptor beta chains from one sample, sequenced in a study of T cell responses to AZD1222 COVID-19 vaccine. Profiled with immunoSEQ multiplex PCR; TCRdb holds only in-frame clones, not every one. This table has 150,000 to 200,000 clones, roughly 90% appearing once. This material consisted of peripheral blood, taken 28 days after the second AZD1222 dose. These receptors came from an adult who received the AZD1222 COVID-19 vaccine. Each CDR3 is given with its conserved first and last residue. The order of the fields is J gene, clone size, D gene, V gene, CDR3 protein, CDR3 DNA. The D gene is left open where the match is weak. Size is stated for part of the rows, as once, few or many counts, or as a class when the clone is expanded.

TRBJ2-7 . . TRBV2 CASSGGTYSYEQYF TGTGCCAGCAGTGGTGGGACGTACTCCTACGAGCAGTACTTC
TRBJ1-2 . . TRBV30 CAWSVKGRGKGYTF TGTGCCTGGAGTGTAAAGGGTAGGGGAAAAGGCTACACCTTC
TRBJ2-2 . . TRBV7-9 CASSLFAATGELFF TGTGCCAGCAGCTTATTCGCTGCCACCGGGGAGCTGTTTTTT
TRBJ1-5 few . TRBV7-2 CASSLGLGGNQAQHF TGTGCCAGCAGCTTAGGGCTTGGGGGGAACCAGGCCCAGCATTTT
TRBJ1-2 once TRBD1 TRBV4-3 CASSQERASRTGYYGYTF TGCGCCAGCAGCCAAGAAAGGGCTAGTAGGACAGGGTACTATGGCTACACCTTC
TRBJ1-4 . . TRBV5-1 CASSSGAQKKLFF TGCGCCAGCAGCTCCGGGGCACAGAAAAAACTGTTTTTT
TRBJ1-2 . TRBD1 TRBV3-1/TRBV3-2 CASSQLLGQGADGYTF TGTGCCAGCAGCCAACTGCTTGGTCAGGGGGCAGATGGCTACACCTTC
TRBJ1-1 . . TRBV2 CASSLDGAVGAFF TGTGCCAGCAGTCTCGACGGGGCCGTGGGAGCTTTCTTT
TRBJ1-2 . . TRBV4-1 CASSRTEGARYTF TGCGCCAGCAGCCGGACGGAAGGGGCGCGCTACACCTTC
TRBJ1-1 . . TRBV4-3 CASSQDFVGGLGNTEAFF TGCGCCAGCAGCCAAGATTTCGTCGGGGGCCTGGGGAACACTGAAGCTTTCTTT
TRBJ1-1 . . TRBV12-3/TRBV12-4 CASSLSRTEAFF TGTGCCAGCAGTTTATCGCGGACTGAAGCTTTCTTT
TRBJ2-3 . TRBD1 TRBV27 CASSSHQVTGQVPSGDTQYF TGTGCCAGCAGTTCCCACCAAGTGACGGGACAGGTCCCCTCCGGGGATACGCAGTATTTT
TRBJ1-4 . . TRBV15 CATPRAPGIF TGTGCCACTCCCCGGGCCCCCGGGATTTTT
TRBJ1-4 . . TRBV4-1 CASSQEDRHRGTGKLFF TGCGCCAGCAGCCAAGAAGACCGACACCGTGGGACTGGAAAACTGTTTTTT
TRBJ1-6 few . TRBV6-5 CASSPPDSHPPLHF TGTGCCAGCAGTCCGCCCGATAGTCATCCACCCCTCCACTTT
TRBJ1-4 . TRBD1 TRBV30 CAWKVPGGFGEKLFF TGTGCCTGGAAGGTTCCAGGGGGCTTTGGGGAAAAACTGTTTTTT
TRBJ2-1 . TRBD1 TRBV15 CATSVTRGPNNEQFF TGTGCCACCAGCGTAACCAGGGGGCCCAACAATGAGCAGTTCTTC
TRBJ1-2 . TRBD1 TRBV6-5 CASSYSTGQDGYTF TGTGCCAGCAGTTACTCGACAGGGCAGGATGGCTACACCTTC
TRBJ2-7 . TRBD2 TRBV28 CASHPEAGAGYEQYF TGTGCCAGCCATCCGGAAGCGGGGGCCGGATACGAGCAGTACTTC
TRBJ1-4 . . TRBV7-8 CASSAKFGGYYEKLFF TGTGCCAGCAGCGCAAAGTTTGGAGGGTACTATGAAAAACTGTTTTTT
TRBJ2-7 . . TRBV7-8 CASSPGMKTYEQYF TGTGCCAGCAGCCCGGGGATGAAGACCTACGAGCAGTACTTC
TRBJ2-5 . . TRBV18 CASSRLVGETQYF TGTGCCAGCTCACGGCTTGTGGGAGAGACCCAGTACTTC
TRBJ1-4 . . TRBV6-5 CASSYVAFGEKLFF TGTGCCAGCAGTTACGTGGCGTTCGGGGAAAAACTGTTTTTT
TRBJ2-1 . TRBD2 TRBV10-1 CASSASGTGEQFF TGCGCCAGCAGCGCAAGCGGGACGGGGGAGCAGTTCTTC
TRBJ1-2 . . TRBV18 CASSPPDRWDSGYTF TGTGCCAGCTCACCACCAGACAGGTGGGATTCTGGCTACACCTTC
TRBJ1-2 . . TRBV6-5 CASTKDYGYTF TGTGCCAGCACGAAGGACTATGGCTACACCTTC
TRBJ1-1 . . TRBV18 CASSPNRAEAFF TGTGCCAGCTCACCAAACCGCGCTGAAGCTTTCTTT
TRBJ2-1 . TRBD2 TRBV19 CASSIVGLAGGRSYNEQFF TGTGCCAGTAGTATAGTAGGCCTAGCGGGGGGGCGATCCTACAATGAGCAGTTCTTC
TRBJ1-3 . . TRBV20-1 CSASGLGSGNTIYF TGCAGTGCTAGTGGGCTCGGCTCTGGAAACACCATATATTTT
TRBJ2-4 . . TRBV19 CASTPPGGRGVIQYF TGTGCCAGTACCCCTCCTGGGGGCCGGGGGGTCATTCAGTACTTC
TRBJ1-2 . . TRBV19 CASRDSLGPAYGYTF TGTGCCAGTAGAGATTCGTTAGGTCCAGCCTATGGCTACACCTTC
TRBJ2-1 . TRBD1 TRBV7-6 CASSSGTGESYNEQFF TGTGCCAGCAGCTCAGGCACAGGGGAAAGCTACAATGAGCAGTTCTTC
TRBJ1-1 . . TRBV6-2/TRBV6-3 CASSVVGYTEAFF TGTGCCAGCAGTGTCGTTGGATACACTGAAGCTTTCTTT
TRBJ2-1 . . TRBV30 CAWSPTSSSYNEQFF TGTGCCTGGAGTCCCACAAGTAGCTCCTACAATGAGCAGTTCTTC
TRBJ1-2 . . TRBV6-4 CASSDPDEGVGYTF TGTGCCAGCAGTGACCCGGACGAGGGAGTAGGCTACACCTTC
TRBJ1-4 . TRBD1 TRBV2 CASSRNRGSNEKLFF TGTGCCAGCAGTCGCAACAGGGGGTCAAATGAAAAACTGTTTTTT
TRBJ2-3 . . TRBV2 CASTGLGLPPDTQYF TGTGCCAGCACCGGACTGGGACTCCCTCCGGATACGCAGTATTTT
TRBJ2-1 . TRBD1 TRBV30 CAWLTGGLNEQFF TGTGCCTGGTTGACAGGGGGCCTTAATGAGCAGTTCTTC
TRBJ2-1 . TRBD2 TRBV5-1 CASSPTSGGNEQFF TGCGCCAGCAGCCCGACTAGCGGGGGAAATGAGCAGTTCTTC
TRBJ2-4 . TRBD1 TRBV7-2 CASSSYRDRLLAKNIQYF TGTGCCAGCAGCTCCTACAGGGACAGACTTCTAGCCAAAAACATTCAGTACTTC
TRBJ2-1 . . TRBV7-2 CASSSSGAGVGNEQFF TGTGCCAGCAGCTCCTCAGGGGCGGGAGTAGGAAATGAGCAGTTCTTC
TRBJ1-1 . TRBD1 TRBV5-5 CASSPTGATEAFF TGTGCCAGCAGCCCGACAGGGGCCACTGAAGCTTTCTTT
TRBJ1-1 . . TRBV6-5 CASSYLRNTEAFF TGTGCCAGCAGTTACTTAAGGAACACTGAAGCTTTCTTT
TRBJ1-4 . . TRBV7-9 CASSLGTAATNEKLFF TGTGCCAGCAGCTTAGGCACAGCTGCAACTAATGAAAAACTGTTTTTT
TRBJ2-3 . TRBD2 TRBV7-2 CASSLGTSAFRGLDTQYF TGTGCCAGCAGCTTAGGGACTAGCGCCTTTCGGGGCCTAGATACGCAGTATTTT
TRBJ1-1 once . TRBV19 CASRGMNTEAFF TGTGCCAGTCGCGGGATGAACACTGAAGCTTTCTTT
TRBJ2-7 . TRBD2 TRBV11-2 CASSHWGTSGSYEQYF TGTGCCAGCAGCCATTGGGGGACTAGCGGCTCCTACGAGCAGTACTTC
TRBJ2-7 . TRBD2 TRBV11-1 CARRETSPSYEQYF TGTGCCCGGCGGGAGACTAGTCCTTCCTACGAGCAGTACTTC
TRBJ1-2 . . TRBV23-1 CFLNGAETIFSLGGYGYTF TGCTTCTTAAATGGGGCAGAGACGATCTTTTCGCTAGGCGGATATGGCTACACCTTC
TRBJ2-7 . . TRBV6-5 CASSRVRYEQYF TGTGCCAGCAGCCGGGTGAGATACGAGCAGTACTTC
TRBJ1-2 . . TRBV6-5 CASNDPTDGYTF TGTGCCAGCAACGACCCCACCGATGGCTACACCTTC
TRBJ1-2 . . TRBV2 CASRSQVNYGYTF TGTGCCAGCAGATCACAGGTTAACTATGGCTACACCTTC
TRBJ2-2 once . TRBV4-1 CASSQGGQSGELFF TGCGCCAGCAGCCAAGGGGGGCAAAGCGGGGAGCTGTTTTTT
TRBJ1-4 . . TRBV5-1 CASSAGPWAANEKLFF TGCGCCAGCAGCGCCGGGCCATGGGCAGCTAATGAAAAACTGTTTTTT
TRBJ1-2 . . TRBV3-1/TRBV3-2 CASRPGATYGYTF TGTGCCAGCAGACCGGGGGCTACCTATGGCTACACCTTC